This TCR beta chain is drawn from a study of T cell responses to AZD1222 COVID-19 vaccine. The CDR3 contains 13 residues. Trimming took off 6 bases at V and 5 bases at J, with 11 bases between the two ends. Germline CDR1 is MNHEY and CDR2 is SVGAGI. Produced via immunoSEQ multiplex PCR; TCRdb's table is partial and in-frame only. This table holds 150,000 or so clones, approximately 89% found once. In the case of this clone: Its antigen is undetermined.

Study-wide results and caveats: Within unmutated variant regions lay the reported targets of nearly half of spike-specific TCRs. Receipt of two AZD1222 doses was followed by a rise in Spike-specific TCR breadth and depth. Most donors were white British and more were female, and clonal diversity was possibly underestimated.

The J gene is TRBJ1-5, the V gene TRBV6-5; D gene unclear. This TCR derives from an adult in good health. This sample comprised peripheral blood, obtained on day 0 of MenACWY control vaccination. CDR3: CASSPPGYQPQHF. CDR3 in DNA: TGTGCCAGCAGCCCCCCGGGGTATCAGCCCCAGCATTTT.